This T cell receptor (beta chain) emerged from a study of cytomegalovirus exposure and HLA in healthy donors. Study-wide results and limits: Rare TCR sequences predominated, though certain public TCRs were found in many donors.

PCR employed 60 Vbeta and 13 Jbeta primers. Some clones are missing from TCRdb's copy, which holds only in-frame ones; the method was immunoSEQ multiplex PCR. The sample comprises tens of thousands of clones, approximately 91% of which are singletons, and roughly 2.6% rests with the top ten. The CDR3 runs to 14 residues. J lost 8 bases, V lost 6 bases, and 12 bases had no gene match. Germline values: CDR1 SGHRS, CDR2 YFSETQ. A word on this clone: What it recognizes is unknown.

The source of this sequence is a woman between 18 and 30 years old in good health and CMV-seronegative. The rearrangement joins TRBV5-1 to TRBJ1-2; 8 nucleotides match TRBD1. Material for sequencing was PBMCs. The CDR3 sequence is CASTWDRPSEGYTF. The DNA of the CDR3 is TGCGCCAGCACCTGGGACAGGCCATCTGAAGGCTACACCTTC. The full variable domain, its missing parts supplied by reference TRBV5-1 and TRBJ1-2, is KAGVTQTPRYLIKTRGQQVTLSCSPISGHRSVSWYQQTPGQGLQFLFEYFSETQRNKGNFPGRFSGRQFSNSRSEMNVSTLELGDSALYLCASTWDRPSEGYTFGSGTRLTVV.